Only one count was recorded for the clone carrying this TCR beta chain. The sample comes from a study of cytomegalovirus exposure and HLA in healthy donors. The PCR employed 60 Vbeta primers together with 13 Jbeta primers. Sequencing used immunoSEQ multiplex PCR; TCRdb keeps in-frame clones, though not all of them. The sample consists of roughly 180,000 clones, 84% of them appearing once. Donors counted as nominally healthy when sampled, yet unrecorded immune exposures were likely. Trimming cost V 6 bases and J 13 bases; bases outside gene matches: 12. Germline V CDR1 and CDR2: LNHDA, SQIVND (reference sequence). This CDR3 has 13 residues.

This sequence was found in a man aged 18-30 years in good health and CMV-seronegative. The specimen was PBMCs. The J gene is TRBJ2-4, the V gene TRBV19, with 7 positions matching TRBD1. CDR3 sequence (DNA): TGTGCCAGTAGCCGGAAAAGGGACAGCCCCCAGTACTTC. Translating gives CASSRKRDSPQYF.